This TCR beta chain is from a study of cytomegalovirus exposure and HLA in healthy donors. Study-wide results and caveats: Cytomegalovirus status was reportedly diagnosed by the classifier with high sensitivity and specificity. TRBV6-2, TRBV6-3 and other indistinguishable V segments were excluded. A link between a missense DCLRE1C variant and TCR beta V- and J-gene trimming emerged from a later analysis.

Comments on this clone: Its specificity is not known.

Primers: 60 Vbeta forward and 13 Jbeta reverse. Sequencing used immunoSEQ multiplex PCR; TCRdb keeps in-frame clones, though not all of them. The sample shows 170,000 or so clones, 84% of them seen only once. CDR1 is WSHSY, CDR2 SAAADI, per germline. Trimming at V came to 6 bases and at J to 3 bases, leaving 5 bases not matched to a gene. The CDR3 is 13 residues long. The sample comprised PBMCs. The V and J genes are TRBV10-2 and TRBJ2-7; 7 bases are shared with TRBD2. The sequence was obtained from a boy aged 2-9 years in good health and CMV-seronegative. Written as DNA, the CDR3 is TGCGCCAGCAGCGGCGGGAGAAACTACGAGCAGTACTTC. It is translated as CASSGGRNYEQYF.